This T cell receptor (beta chain) was recovered during a study of identical twins. Trimming shortened V by 6 bases and J by 2 bases, and 11 bases separated the two germline ends. This CDR3 is 15 amino acids long. Germline V CDR1 and CDR2: MNHEY, SVGEGT. It was template switching that added a universal primer site, and there were unique molecular identifiers on the cDNA. TCRdb reanalysed the 5' RACE reads using MiXCR and keeps one entry per CDR3 protein. The sample lists 200,000 to 250,000 distinct CDR3 sequences; more than 12% were seen once. This clonotype has just a few counts. Its antigen is unidentified. Only healthy Caucasians were enrolled as donors. General study points: Invariant MAIT and iNKT cells could partly confound zero-insertion analyses. Cord blood beta clonotypes present at high abundance carried fewer insertions; no such pattern appeared in memory repertoires.

This rearrangement joins TRBV6-2 or TRBV6-3 to TRBJ2-6, with D possibly matching TRBD1 (6 bases). The TCR originated in a woman between 18 and 29 years old in good health. The specimen sequenced was memory (CD45RO+) T cells sorted from blood. CDR3 sequence (DNA): TGTGCCAGCAGGCCCTACAGGGCTGGGGCCAACGTCCTGACTTTC. It codes for CASRPYRAGANVLTF.